One sample yielded the 4 T cell receptor beta chains listed below, sequenced in a study of HIV-infected patients and healthy controls. The repertoire came from unfractionated whole blood and reflected all unsorted peripheral T cells. About 450 ng RNA was reverse transcribed with alpha and beta constant-region primers. Separate chain-specific third strand synthesis with multiplexing indices produced the alpha and beta libraries. TCRdb independently ran MiXCR on the 5' RACE reads; one entry per CDR3 protein. This table has more than 10,000 distinct CDR3 sequences, approximately 10% appearing once. Sequenced: blood. The receptors were sampled from an adult in good health.

In its sample, this clonotype is medium-sized. This chain uses TRBV28 with TRBJ2-5, with D tentatively TRBD2 (6 bases). This CDR3 spans 15 amino acids. V gave up 6 bases and J gave up 2 bases, with 16 bases separating them. Germline CDR1 and CDR2: MDHEN and SYDVKM. The chain's CDR3 is CASRNSGGWQETQYF. CDR3 bases: TGTGCCAGCAGGAACTCTGGGGGGTGGCAAGAGACCCAGTACTTC.

This clonotype showed up many times. The chain carries TRBV20-1 and TRBJ2-1, with D unresolved. The CDR3 has 16 residues. Germline lookup yields CDR1 DFQATT and CDR2 SNEGSKA (reference sequence). V dropped 5 bases and J dropped 0 bases, with 17 bases sitting between them. CDR3 residues: CSAPSPDESSYNEQFF. The CDR3 DNA sequence: TGCAGTGCTCCCTCCCCTGACGAGAGCTCCTACAATGAGCAGTTCTTC.

By share of the sample, this clonotype is medium-sized (0.01 to 0.1%). The chain has TRBV6-5 and TRBJ2-5; 8 nucleotides agree with TRBD1. Germline V gene sequence: CDR1 MNHEY, CDR2 SVGAGI. CDR3 length equals 17 residues. J gave up 0 bases and V 0 bases, and 6 bases lay outside the gene matches. CDR3 DNA sequence: TGTGCCAGCAGTTACTCGGAGGGACAGGCGAACCAAGAGACCCAGTACTTC. Protein: CASSYSEGQANQETQYF.

Relative to its sample, this clonotype is medium-sized. This chain uses TRBV9 with TRBJ2-2; D not certain. This CDR3 has 13 amino acids. Between the trimmed V and J ends, which lost 0 bases and 4 bases, there was a span of 4 bases. Per the germline V gene, CDR1 is SGDLS and CDR2 is YYNGEE. Here the CDR3 DNA reads TGTGCCAGCAGCGTAGAGAGCACCGGGGAGCTGTTTTTT. It translates to CASSVESTGELFF.